This T cell receptor beta chain was retrieved from a study of blood T cell repertoires in COVID-19. Study information: COVID-19 samples from acute and convalescent phases originated in the United States, Italy and Spain.

CDR3 size: 13 residues. Germline V gene lookup returns CDR1 MNHNS and CDR2 SASEGT. Trimming took off 3 bases at V and 3 bases at J, with 9 bases between the two ends. This clone appeared a single time. In the authors' workflow: Counts of nucleated cells, estimated from reference gene primer amplification, were obtained. Profiled with immunoSEQ multiplex PCR; TCRdb holds only in-frame clones, not every one. The V and J calls and the clone size are those of that table, but D and trimming were determined from the DNA. The table includes 250,000 to 350,000 clones, 75% to 90% detected once. This receptor was taken from a woman aged 50 to 65 who had recovered from COVID-19. Sequences were obtained from peripheral blood. The V call is TRBV6-1, the J call TRBJ2-7; D not resolved. CDR3 in amino acids: CASSDEVSYEQYF. The CDR3 nucleotides read TGTGCCAGCAGTGATGAGGTGAGCTACGAGCAGTACTTC.